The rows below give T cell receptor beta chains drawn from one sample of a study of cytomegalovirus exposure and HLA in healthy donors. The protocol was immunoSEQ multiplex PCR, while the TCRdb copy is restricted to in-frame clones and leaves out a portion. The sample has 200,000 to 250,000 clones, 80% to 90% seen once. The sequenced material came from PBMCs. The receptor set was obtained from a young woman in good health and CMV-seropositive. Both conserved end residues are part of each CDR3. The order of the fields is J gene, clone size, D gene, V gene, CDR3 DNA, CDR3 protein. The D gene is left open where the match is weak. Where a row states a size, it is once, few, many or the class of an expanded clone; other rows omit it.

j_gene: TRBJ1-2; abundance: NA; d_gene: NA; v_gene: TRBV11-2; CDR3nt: TGTGCCAGCAGCTTCAATTGGCCCCCGGGGGATCTCATCTATGGCTACACCTTC; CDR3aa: CASSFNWPPGDLIYGYTF
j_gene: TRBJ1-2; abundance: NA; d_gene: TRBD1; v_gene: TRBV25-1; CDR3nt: TGTGCCAGCAGTCCCTGGACAGGGGGCGATTCTGGCTACACCTTC; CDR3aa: CASSPWTGGDSGYTF
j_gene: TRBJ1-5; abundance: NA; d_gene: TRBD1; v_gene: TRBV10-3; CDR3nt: TGTGCCACCCAGGGGGGAGCGTCGAGAAGCAATCAGCCCCAGCATTTT; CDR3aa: CATQGGASRSNQPQHF
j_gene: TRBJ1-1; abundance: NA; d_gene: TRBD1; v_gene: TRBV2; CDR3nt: TGTGCCAGGGAGACAGGGAAGGGCACTGAAGCTTTCTTT; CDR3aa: CARETGKGTEAFF
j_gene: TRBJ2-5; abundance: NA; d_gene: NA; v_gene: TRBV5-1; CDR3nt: TGCGCCAGCAGCTCCGTAAGGGGAGAGACCCAGTACTTC; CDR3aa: CASSSVRGETQYF
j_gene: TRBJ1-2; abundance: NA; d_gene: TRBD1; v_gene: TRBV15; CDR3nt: TGTGCCACCAGCAGGGACAGGGGTAACTATGGCTACACCTTC; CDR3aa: CATSRDRGNYGYTF
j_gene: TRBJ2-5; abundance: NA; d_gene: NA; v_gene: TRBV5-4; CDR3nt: TGTGCCAGCAGCTTACACCGGGGTTGGCAAGAGACCCAGTACTTC; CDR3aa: CASSLHRGWQETQYF
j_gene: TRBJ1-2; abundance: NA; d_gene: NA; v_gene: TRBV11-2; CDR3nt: TGTGCCAGCAGCGCTCTTCGGGGAAACTATGGCTACACCTTC; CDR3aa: CASSALRGNYGYTF
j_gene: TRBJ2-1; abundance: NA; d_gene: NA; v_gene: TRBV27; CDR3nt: TGTGCCAGCAGTTTATCCCAATTGAATGAGCAGTTCTTC; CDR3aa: CASSLSQLNEQFF
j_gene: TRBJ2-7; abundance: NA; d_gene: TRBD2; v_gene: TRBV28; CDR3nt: TGTGCCAGCAGTCCCCAGGGAGTAGCGGGGAGCTCCTACGAGCAGTACTTC; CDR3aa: CASSPQGVAGSSYEQYF
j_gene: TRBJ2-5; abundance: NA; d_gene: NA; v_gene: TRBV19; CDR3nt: TGTGCCAGTAGTATGAACAGGGAGGAGACCCAGTACTTC; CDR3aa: CASSMNREETQYF
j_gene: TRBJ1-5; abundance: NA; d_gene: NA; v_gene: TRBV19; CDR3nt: TGTGCCAGTAGTATATGGGGGGGAGATCAGCCCCAGCATTTT; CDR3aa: CASSIWGGDQPQHF
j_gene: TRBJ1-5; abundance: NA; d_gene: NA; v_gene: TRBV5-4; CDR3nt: TGTGCCAGCAGCACAGGGACGAATCAGCCCCAGCATTTT; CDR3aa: CASSTGTNQPQHF
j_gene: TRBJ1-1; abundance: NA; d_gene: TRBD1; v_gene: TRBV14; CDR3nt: TGTGCCAGCAGCCAGAGGGACAGGATGAACACTGAAGCTTTCTTT; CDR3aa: CASSQRDRMNTEAFF
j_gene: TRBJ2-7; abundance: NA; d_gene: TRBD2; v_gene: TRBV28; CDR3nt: TGTGCCAGCAGTACCCCGGGACTAGCATCCTACGAGCAGTACTTC; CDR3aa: CASSTPGLASYEQYF
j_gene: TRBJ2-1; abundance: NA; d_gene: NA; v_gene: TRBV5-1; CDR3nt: TGCGCCAGCAGCTTGGGAGGCTTAGGGGATAGCTCCTACAATGAGCAGTTCTTC; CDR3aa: CASSLGGLGDSSYNEQFF
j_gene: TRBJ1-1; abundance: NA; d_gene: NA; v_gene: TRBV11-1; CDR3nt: TGTGCCAGCAGCGCACGGGGAGGGGAAGGGAACACTGAAGCTTTCTTT; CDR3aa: CASSARGGEGNTEAFF
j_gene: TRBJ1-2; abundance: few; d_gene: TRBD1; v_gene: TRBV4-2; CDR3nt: TGTGCCAGCAGCCAAGCCCCAGGGGGAACGAACTATGGCTACACCTTC; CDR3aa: CASSQAPGGTNYGYTF
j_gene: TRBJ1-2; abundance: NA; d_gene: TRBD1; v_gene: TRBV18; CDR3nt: TGTGCCAGCTCACCCATAGACAGGGGTGACTATGGCTACACCTTC; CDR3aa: CASSPIDRGDYGYTF
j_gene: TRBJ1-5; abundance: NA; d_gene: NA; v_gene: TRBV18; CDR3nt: TGTGCCAGCTCACCCCAGGCTAGCAATCAGCCCCAGCATTTT; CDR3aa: CASSPQASNQPQHF
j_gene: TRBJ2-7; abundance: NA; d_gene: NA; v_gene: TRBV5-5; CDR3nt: TGTGCCAGCAGCTCGCCGACTGTACCCTACGAGCAGTACTTC; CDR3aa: CASSSPTVPYEQYF
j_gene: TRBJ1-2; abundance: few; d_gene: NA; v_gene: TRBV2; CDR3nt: TGTGCCAGCAGTGCCTCGGACAGCTTTAACTATGGCTACACCTTC; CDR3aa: CASSASDSFNYGYTF
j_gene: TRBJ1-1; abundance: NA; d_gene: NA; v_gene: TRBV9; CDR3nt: TGTGCCAGCAGCGCGGACAAAATGAACACTGAAGCTTTCTTT; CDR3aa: CASSADKMNTEAFF
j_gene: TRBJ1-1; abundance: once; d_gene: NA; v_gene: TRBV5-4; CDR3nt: TGTGCCAGCAGCCGAGACAGCCGGTGGGACACTGAAGCTTTCTTT; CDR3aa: CASSRDSRWDTEAFF
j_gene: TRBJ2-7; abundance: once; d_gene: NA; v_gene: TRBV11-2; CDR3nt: TGTGCCAGCAGCTTAGATCCGGTCTCCTACGAGCAGTACTTC; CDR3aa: CASSLDPVSYEQYF
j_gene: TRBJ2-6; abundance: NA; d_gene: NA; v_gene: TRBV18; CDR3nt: TGTGCCAGCTCACCTATTTACTCTGGGGCCAACGTCCTGACTTTC; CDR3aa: CASSPIYSGANVLTF
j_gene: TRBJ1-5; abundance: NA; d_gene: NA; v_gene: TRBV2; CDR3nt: TGTGCCAGCAGTGTGGCAGGGCAAATTTATCAGCCCCAGCATTTT; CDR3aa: CASSVAGQIYQPQHF
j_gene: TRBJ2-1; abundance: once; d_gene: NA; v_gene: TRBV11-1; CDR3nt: TGTGCCAGCAGCCTGACCGGGAGCTCCTACAATGAGCAGTTCTTC; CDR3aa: CASSLTGSSYNEQFF
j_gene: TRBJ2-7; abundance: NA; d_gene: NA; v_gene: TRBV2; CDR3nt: TGTGCCAGCAGTGTTACGGGTGAGCAGTACTTC; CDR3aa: CASSVTGEQYF
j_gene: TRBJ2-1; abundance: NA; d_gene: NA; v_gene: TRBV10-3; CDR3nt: TGTGCCATCAGTGAAGCGGACAGCAATGAGCAGTTCTTC; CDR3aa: CAISEADSNEQFF
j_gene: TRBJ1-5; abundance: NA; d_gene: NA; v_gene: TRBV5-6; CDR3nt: TGTGCCAGCAGCTCCTTCAGGCGGGTTAGCAATCAGCCCCAGCATTTT; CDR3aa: CASSSFRRVSNQPQHF
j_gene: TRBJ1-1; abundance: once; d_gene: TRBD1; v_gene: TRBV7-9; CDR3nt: TGTGCCAGCAGCGTTTACGCAGGGGGCCCGACTGAAGCTTTCTTT; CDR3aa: CASSVYAGGPTEAFF
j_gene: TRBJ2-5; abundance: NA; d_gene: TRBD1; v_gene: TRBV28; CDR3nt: TGTGCCAGCAGTTCCGGGACAGGGGGAACGGTGGAGACCCAGTACTTC; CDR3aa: CASSSGTGGTVETQYF
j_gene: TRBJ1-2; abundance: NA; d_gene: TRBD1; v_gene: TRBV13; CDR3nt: TGTGCCAGCAGCTTAGCTCGGACAGGAAGCTATGGCTACACCTTC; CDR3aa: CASSLARTGSYGYTF
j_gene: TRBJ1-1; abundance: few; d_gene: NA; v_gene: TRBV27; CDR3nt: TGTGCCAGCAGTTTATCTCGCGGGAACACTGAAGCTTTCTTT; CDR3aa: CASSLSRGNTEAFF
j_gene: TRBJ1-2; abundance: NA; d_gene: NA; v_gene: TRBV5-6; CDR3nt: TGTGCCAGCAGCTTTTATATTGACACCTTC; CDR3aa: CASSFYIDTF
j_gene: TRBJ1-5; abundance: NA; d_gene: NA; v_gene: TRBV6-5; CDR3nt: TGTGCCAGCAGTTACCTACCGACCGGGGGGCCCCAGCATTTT; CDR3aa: CASSYLPTGGPQHF
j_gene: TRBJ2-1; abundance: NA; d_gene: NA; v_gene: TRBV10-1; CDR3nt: TGCGCCAGCAGTGAGTCGAGGGCTTCCTACAATGAGCAGTTCTTC; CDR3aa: CASSESRASYNEQFF
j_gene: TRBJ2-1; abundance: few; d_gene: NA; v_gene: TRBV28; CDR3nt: TGTGCCAGCAGTCTCTGGACATTTGATGAGCAGTTCTTC; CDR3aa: CASSLWTFDEQFF